This T cell receptor (beta chain) was found in a study of blood T cells in healthy people across ages. Of note for this clonotype: What it binds is not known.

J lost 14 bases, V lost 5 bases, and 7 bases had no gene match. Germline V gene lookup returns CDR1 SEHNR and CDR2 FQNEAQ (reference sequence). This CDR3 comprises 11 residues. Combining a sample-barcoded 5' primer with a J-beta primer mix, a second PCR ran for roughly 6 to 12 cycles. TCRdb fed the 5' RACE reads into MiXCR, producing one record per CDR3 protein. This sample has 700,000 or so distinct CDR3 sequences, with 22% found just once. The study, taken as a whole, reports: Expanded clonotype shifts may have been confounded, as the donors had an unknown CMV status. Using unsorted PBMCs precluded a conclusive naive versus antigen-experienced comparison. The fall in TCR beta diversity per million T cells was roughly linear with age.

Roughly 10 milliliters of peripheral blood were drawn from each donor. The TCR originated in a man aged 70-80 years in good health. The sequenced material came from blood. The chain carries TRBV7-9 and TRBJ1-2; TRBD1 matches 8 bases. The CDR3 coding sequence is TGTGCCAGCAGCCCCTTGGACAGGGATACCTTC. It is translated as CASSPLDRDTF.